This T cell receptor (beta chain) originates from a study of circulating and synovial CD4+ cells in juvenile arthritis. Profiling relied on immunoSEQ multiplex PCR, and the TCRdb table lists in-frame clones only, not all of them. The sample contains more than 30,000 clones, roughly 95% of which appear only once. The CDR3 runs 15 residues. Looked up from germline, CDR1 is MNHNS and CDR2 is SASEGT. The study's findings and limits: Bulk blood CD4 samples held at least an order of magnitude more or fewer genomes than CPL. Circulating pathogenic-like lymphocytes shared a substantially higher fraction of CDR3 sequences with synovium than bulk blood. These repertoires were less diverse than bulk blood CD4 repertoires.

In regard to this clone: Its matching antigen is unknown. Mismatch with germline at one junction end may stem from a read error.

The sample consisted of CD4+ T cells from blood. The sequence came from a human donor with juvenile idiopathic arthritis. The rearrangement links TRBV6-1 to TRBJ2-2; perhaps TRBD2 as D (7 bases). DNA for the CDR3: TGTGCCAGCAGGGAAGGGGGGGAAAACACCGGGGAGCTGTTTTTT. This codes for CASREGGENTGELFF.